Below, 30 T cell receptor beta chains from the same sample are listed, as sequenced in a study of blood T cell repertoires in COVID-19. Generated by immunoSEQ multiplex PCR, the TCRdb table keeps only in-frame clones and is missing some. The sample holds about 170,000 clones, about 87% seen once. The specimen was peripheral blood. The receptors were sampled from a woman aged 80 or over with COVID-19, enrolled during active disease.

This rearrangement joins TRBV6-6 to TRBJ1-5; D unresolved. V lost 8 bases and J lost 6, with 8 bases in between. The CDR3 extends over 11 amino acids. The germline V gene encodes CDR1 MNHNY and CDR2 SVGAGI (reference sequence). The CDR3 DNA reads TGTGCCAGCGCGAGTAGTCAGCCCCAGCATTTT. Its protein is CASASSQPQHF.

The genes are TRBV18 and TRBJ1-3; the D is unclear. The CDR3 is 16 residues long. V was clipped by 0 bases and J by 4 bases, with 13 bases between them. Germline V gene data show CDR1 as KGHSH and CDR2 as LQKENI. CDR3 loop: CASSPPYSGSGNTIYF. Written as DNA, the CDR3 is TGTGCCAGCTCACCACCGTACTCCGGGAGCGGAAACACCATATATTTT.

The chain employs TRBV9 and TRBJ2-3, with 10 bases that match TRBD2. Germline V gene lookup returns CDR1 SGDLS and CDR2 YYNGEE. There are 16 residues in the CDR3. The trim removed 2 bases at V and 4 bases at J, leaving 7 bases unmatched. The CDR3 sequence is CASSVQGSGRPDTQYF. As DNA, the CDR3 is TGTGCCAGCAGCGTCCAGGGTAGCGGGAGGCCAGATACGCAGTATTTT.

The chain carries TRBV2 and TRBJ2-3, with D perhaps TRBD2 (5 bases). From germline, CDR1 is SNHLY and CDR2 FYNNEI. V shed 0 bases and J shed 2 bases, with 9 bases lying between them. The CDR3 is made up of 15 amino acids. CDR3 nucleotide sequence: TGTGCCAGCAGTGAAGCTAGCGCCAACACAGATACGCAGTATTTT. This gives the protein CASSEASANTDTQYF. Full variable domain (remainder filled in from reference TRBV2 and TRBJ2-3): EPEVTQTPSHQVTQMGQEVILRCVPISNHLYFYWYRQILGQKVEFLVSFYNNEISEKSEIFDDQFSVERPDGSNFTLKIRSTKLEDSAMYFCASSEASANTDTQYFGPGTRLTVL.

As to this clone: Other DNA sequences in this specimen translate into the identical CDR3. This rearrangement joins TRBV11-2 to TRBJ2-7; the D gene is possibly TRBD1 (5 bases). This CDR3 has 13 amino acids. V was trimmed by 3 bases and J by 2 bases, leaving 8 bases between them. Germline V gives CDR1 SGHAT, CDR2 FQNNGV. The CDR3 spells CASSLAGTYEQYF. In DNA form, the CDR3 reads TGTGCCAGCAGCTTGGCAGGGACCTACGAGCAGTACTTC.

The rearrangement uses TRBV28 and TRBJ2-6, with 7 positions matching TRBD1. With V trimmed by 7 bases and J by 1 base, 10 bases remained unmatched. This CDR3 is 17 amino acids long. Germline values: CDR1 MDHEN, CDR2 SYDVKM. Here the CDR3 reads CASTRQGMLSGANVLTF. CDR3 in DNA: TGTGCCAGCACCAGACAGGGAATGCTGTCTGGGGCCAACGTCCTGACTTTC.

The chain has TRBV2 and TRBJ1-4, with D possibly TRBD1 on 5 matching bases. Germline V lookup: CDR1 SNHLY, CDR2 FYNNEI. The V gene lost 5 bases and the J gene lost 8 bases, with 15 bases spanning the gap. The CDR3 covers 14 residues. The CDR3 protein is CASSPRDLGEKLFF. The DNA for the CDR3 is TGTGCCAGCAGTCCCAGGGATTTAGGCGAAAAACTGTTTTTT.

The chain carries TRBV24-1 and TRBJ1-5; TRBD1 matches 7 bases. CDR1 and CDR2 (germline): KGHDR, SFDVKD. There are 15 residues in the CDR3. With V trimmed by 4 bases and J by 3 bases, 5 bases remained unmatched. In nucleotides, the CDR3 is TGTGCCACCAGTGAAACAGGGGCTCTCAATCAGCCCCAGCATTTT. Translated, it gives CATSETGALNQPQHF.

The rearrangement uses TRBV5-4 and TRBJ2-7, with 9 positions matching TRBD2. CDR1 and CDR2 from the germline V gene are SGHNT and YYREEE (reference sequence). The length of the CDR3 is 14 residues. V dropped 3 bases and J dropped 7; count of bases not matched to a gene: 8. CDR3 residues: CASSSAGGPREQYF. For the CDR3, the DNA is TGTGCCAGCAGCTCGGCGGGAGGGCCTAGGGAGCAGTACTTC.

The chain links TRBV24-1 to TRBJ2-7; 7 nucleotides line up with TRBD1. With V trimmed by 7 bases and J by 2 bases, 13 bases remained unmatched. The CDR3 sequence is 16 residues long. Looked up from germline, CDR1 is KGHDR and CDR2 is SFDVKD. The CDR3 DNA reads as TGTGCCACCAGAGAAAAAGCCCGGACAGGAGCCTACGAGCAGTACTTC. Protein product: CATREKARTGAYEQYF.

The chain uses TRBV2 and TRBJ2-3, with 10 bases fitting TRBD2. The CDR3 length is 14 residues. Trimming removed 9 bases from V and 3 bases from J; junction bases left unmatched: 6. Germline V gene sequence: CDR1 SNHLY, CDR2 FYNNEI. CDR3 coding DNA: TGTGCCAGTCTAGCGGGAGAGGCAACAGATACGCAGTATTTT. Translation gives CASLAGEATDTQYF.

The gene calls are TRBV7-8 and TRBJ1-5, with 7 bases fitting TRBD1. Looked up from germline, CDR1 is SGHVS and CDR2 is FQNEAQ. J lost 0 bases, V lost 1 base, and 3 bases had no gene match. The CDR3 totals 16 residues. The CDR3 sequence: CASSLVGQRSNQPQHF. As DNA, the CDR3 is TGTGCCAGCAGCTTAGTGGGACAGCGTAGCAATCAGCCCCAGCATTTT. Looking up the rest from reference TRBV7-8 and TRBJ1-5 gives the full variable domain: GAGVSQSPRYKVAKRGQDVALRCDPISGHVSLFWYQQALGQGPEFLTYFQNEAQLDKSGLPSDRFFAERPEGSVSTLKIQRTQQEDSAVYLCASSLVGQRSNQPQHFGDGTRLSIL.

V and J are TRBV29-1 and TRBJ1-1, with D possibly being TRBD1 (6 bases). Germline assignment: CDR1 SQVTM and CDR2 ANQGSEA. The V end was cut by 4 bases, the J end by 5 bases, with 8 bases between. The CDR3 is 11 residues long. The CDR3 region is CSVAQGTEAFF. The CDR3 coding sequence is TGCAGCGTTGCTCAGGGGACTGAAGCTTTCTTT.

This sequence joins TRBV12-5 and TRBJ1-1, with 11 positions matching TRBD1. Germline V gene data show CDR1 as LGHNT and CDR2 as FRNRAP. V lost 5 bases and J lost 4; bases outside the gene matches: 12. The CDR3 sequence is 17 residues long. CDR3 in amino acids: CASGPGQGGYRGTEAFF. In nucleotides, the CDR3 is TGTGCTAGTGGTCCGGGACAGGGGGGTTACCGAGGCACTGAAGCTTTCTTT.

This clone was found once. The DNA for the CDR3 is TGTGCCAGCAGTCCCGGGACTAGCGACACGCAGTATTTT. It yields the protein CASSPGTSDTQYF. The genes are TRBV6-5 and TRBJ2-3, with TRBD2 matching over 10 bases. V lost 5 bases and J lost 9; bases outside the gene matches: 5. Per the germline V gene, CDR1 is MNHEY and CDR2 is SVGAGI. The CDR3 contains 13 residues.

The rearrangement joins TRBV3-1 (or the pseudogene TRBV3-2) to TRBJ2-5; 7 nucleotides match TRBD1. The CDR3 has 17 amino acids. The germline CDR1 and CDR2 sequences are LGHDT and YNNKEL (reference sequence). The trim removed 0 bases at V and 1 base at J, leaving 8 bases unmatched. The DNA of the CDR3 is TGTGCCAGCAGCCAAGACAGGGGGACAGCGACCCAAGAGACCCAGTACTTC. This codes for CASSQDRGTATQETQYF.

The chain combines TRBV11-2 with TRBJ2-5; weak D call: TRBD1 (6 bases). Germline CDR1 SGHAT, CDR2 FQNNGV. Trimming removed 4 bases from V and 9 bases from J, with 21 bases in between. This CDR3 comprises 15 residues. The CDR3 sequence is CASSSSGQTRVSQYF. As DNA, the CDR3 is TGTGCCAGCAGCTCTTCTGGACAGACCAGGGTGTCCCAGTACTTC.

The rearrangement links TRBV6-5 to TRBJ1-2, with 7 bases fitting TRBD1. Germline CDR1 and CDR2: MNHEY and SVGAGI. The CDR3 is 14 residues long. J lost 4 bases, V lost 6 bases, and 8 bases had no gene match. The CDR3 loop reads CASSRDSLSYGYTF. CDR3 coding DNA: TGTGCCAGCAGCCGGGACAGCCTCTCCTATGGCTACACCTTC.

The chain joins TRBV5-1 to TRBJ2-3; 7 bases are a match to TRBD2. Germline-derived CDR1 and CDR2 are SGHRS and YFSETQ. V gave up 0 bases and J gave up 6 bases; unmatched junction bases: 7. There are 15 residues in the CDR3. The CDR3 DNA reads TGCGCCAGCAGCTTGGCAGCGGGATCGCCGGATACGCAGTATTTT. Protein sequence: CASSLAAGSPDTQYF.

The V gene is TRBV12-5, the J gene TRBJ2-7; no reliable D call. V lost 4 bases and J 4 bases, leaving 5 bases between the germline ends. This CDR3 region has 11 residues. The germline CDR1 and CDR2 sequences are LGHNT and FRNRAP. Here the CDR3 reads CASGSGYEQYF. The CDR3 DNA follows: TGTGCTAGTGGTTCGGGTTACGAGCAGTACTTC.

This clone was observed a single time. The chain links TRBV6-5 to TRBJ2-7; 7 nucleotides match TRBD2. Germline CDR1 reads MNHEY; CDR2 reads SVGAGI. This CDR3 comprises 14 residues. The junction had 10 bases not matched to a gene; V was cut back by 7 bases and J by 4 bases. CDR3 sequence reads: CASTPLGRGYEQYF. In DNA form, the CDR3 reads TGTGCCAGCACCCCCCTGGGGAGGGGTTACGAGCAGTACTTC.

The V call is TRBV7-9, the J call TRBJ1-2, with D possibly being TRBD1 (6 bases). Germline V gene lookup returns CDR1 SEHNR and CDR2 FQNEAQ (reference sequence). Trimming shortened V by 3 bases and J by 4 bases, and 9 bases separated the two germline ends. The CDR3 loop spans 13 amino acids. CDR3 sequence: CASSLTGSYGYTF. As DNA, the CDR3 is TGTGCCAGCAGCTTGACAGGATCCTATGGCTACACCTTC.

The chain is built from TRBV6-5 and TRBJ1-5; TRBD1 might be the D (6 bases). This CDR3 is 15 amino acids long. Germline V CDR1 and CDR2: MNHEY, SVGAGI. Trimming cost V 7 bases and J 5 bases, with 18 bases left between them. This CDR3 is CASTNEQGSHQPQHF. CDR3 sequence (DNA): TGTGCCAGCACCAATGAACAGGGATCGCATCAGCCCCAGCATTTT.

CDR3 DNA sequence: TGTGCCAGCAGTTACTCGCCTATTCTGAACACTGAAGCTTTCTTT. It yields the protein CASSYSPILNTEAFF. The chain employs TRBV6-2 or TRBV6-3 and TRBJ1-1; D unclear. The CDR3 is 15 amino acids. V was pared by 0 bases and J by 0 bases, with 8 bases between. Germline V gene data show CDR1 as MNHEY and CDR2 as SVGEGT.

This clone has just one count. The rearrangement uses TRBV5-4 and TRBJ1-3; 8 nucleotides agree with TRBD1. The CDR3 runs 15 residues. The ends lost 3 bases at V and 3 bases at J; junction bases unmatched: 5. Germline-derived CDR1 and CDR2 are SGHNT and YYREEE (reference sequence). The CDR3: CASSSGGSGGNTIYF. The CDR3, as DNA: TGTGCCAGCAGCTCAGGGGGCTCAGGTGGAAACACCATATATTTT.

The chain is built from TRBV27 and TRBJ2-5; 10 nucleotides align to TRBD1. The CDR3 is made up of 17 amino acids. Germline V lookup: CDR1 MNHEY, CDR2 SMNVEV (reference sequence). V gave up 5 bases and J gave up 1 base; unmatched junction bases: 10. The CDR3 loop reads CASSIKAGTGVQETQYF. The CDR3 DNA reads as TGTGCCAGCAGTATAAAAGCCGGGACAGGGGTCCAAGAGACCCAGTACTTC.

The V and J genes are TRBV19 and TRBJ1-1; tentative D call: TRBD1 (6 bases). Germline V gene sequence: CDR1 LNHDA, CDR2 SQIVND (reference sequence). The CDR3 consists of 14 residues. V was pared by 5 bases and J by 4 bases, with 14 bases between. The CDR3 reads CASSPTQGGTEAFF. DNA for the CDR3: TGTGCCAGTAGTCCTACACAGGGTGGCACTGAAGCTTTCTTT.

Only one count was recorded for this clone. The chain combines TRBV28 with TRBJ1-5; the D gene is possibly TRBD1 (5 bases). This CDR3 has 13 amino acids. The ends were cut back, 6 bases at V and 5 bases at J, with 11 bases in the middle. Looked up from germline, CDR1 is MDHEN and CDR2 is SYDVKM. The DNA for the CDR3 is TGTGCCAGCAGGACCGACAGCTATCAGCCCCAGCATTTT. Its translation: CASRTDSYQPQHF. The variable domain in full, completed from reference TRBV28 and TRBJ1-5, reads DVKVTQSSRYLVKRTGEKVFLECVQDMDHENMFWYRQDPGLGLRLIYFSYDVKMKEKGDIPEGYSVSREKKERFSLILESASTNQTSMYLCASRTDSYQPQHFGDGTRLSIL.

The chain couples TRBV28 to TRBJ2-5, with 11 bases that match TRBD2. The CDR3 contains 16 residues. With 5 bases clipped from V and 5 bases from J, the junction kept 10 bases outside the gene matches. Germline CDR1 MDHEN, CDR2 SYDVKM. CDR3 amino acids: CASSLVAGGPGETQYF. The CDR3, as DNA: TGTGCCAGCAGTCTTGTAGCGGGAGGGCCCGGGGAGACCCAGTACTTC.

The chain recombines TRBV11-2 with TRBJ1-1; 7 nucleotides align to TRBD1. Losses at the gene ends were 0 bases for V and 8 bases for J; bases not matched to a gene: 12. Germline values: CDR1 SGHAT, CDR2 FQNNGV. CDR3 length: 16 residues. The CDR3 DNA sequence: TGTGCCAGCAGCTTAGAAGTGACAGGGTTGTTTAGCGAAGCTTTCTTT. Its translation: CASSLEVTGLFSEAFF.